The rows below give T cell receptor beta chains drawn from one sample of a study of identical twins. TCRdb re-derived calls from the 5' RACE reads in MiXCR, one entry per CDR3 protein. The sample contains under 250,000 distinct CDR3 sequences, roughly 9.4% of which appear only once. Sequencing was done on a sample of memory (CD45RO+) T cells sorted from blood. The receptors derive from a woman younger than 35 in good health. The CDR3 runs from the conserved cysteine through the conserved F or W. The D gene is left open where the match is weak. The listing skips clone size in some rows; elsewhere it reads once, few, many or a size class.

few	TRBJ2-3	.	TRBV6-2/TRBV6-3	CASKTTSTDTQYF	TGTGCCAGTAAGACGACTAGCACAGATACGCAGTATTTT
few	TRBJ1-1	.	TRBV15	CATSRADGTEAFF	TGTGCCACCAGCAGGGCAGATGGCACTGAAGCTTTCTTT
few	TRBJ1-5	TRBD1	TRBV6-5	CASSYPEGTGREPGQPQHF	TGTGCCAGCAGTTACCCGGAAGGGACAGGACGTGAACCAGGGCAGCCCCAGCATTTT
.	TRBJ1-2	.	TRBV20-1	CSALRHSAVPKGGNYGYTF	TGCAGTGCTCTTCGGCATTCGGCGGTTCCGAAGGGTGGAAACTATGGCTACACCTTC
.	TRBJ2-7	.	TRBV7-9	CASSPGGPVYEQYF	TGTGCCAGCAGCCCCGGTGGGCCAGTCTACGAGCAGTACTTC
.	TRBJ2-3	TRBD2	TRBV7-9	CASSPPGTTTDTQYF	TGTGCCAGCAGCCCCCCCGGGACTACCACAGATACGCAGTATTTT
few	TRBJ2-3	.	TRBV6-2/TRBV6-3	CASSFTGPPDTQYF	TGTGCCAGCAGTTTCACGGGCCCCCCGGATACGCAGTATTTT
.	TRBJ2-7	.	TRBV11-2	CASSSGPLSYEQYF	TGTGCCAGCAGCTCAGGGCCTCTCTCCTACGAGCAGTACTTC
few	TRBJ1-4	.	TRBV3-1	CASSQRSGGGNEKLFF	TGTGCCAGCAGCCAACGATCTGGAGGAGGGAATGAAAAACTGTTTTTT
.	TRBJ2-5	.	TRBV10-2	CASSESDKQETQYF	TGCGCCAGCAGTGAGTCGGATAAGCAAGAGACCCAGTACTTC
.	TRBJ2-5	TRBD2	TRBV20-1	CSARDPSGGVDETQYF	TGCAGTGCTAGAGATCCTAGCGGGGGGGTCGATGAGACCCAGTACTTC
many	TRBJ2-2	.	TRBV24-1	CATQKDYTGELFF	TGTGCCACCCAAAAAGACTACACCGGGGAGCTGTTTTTT